These 29 T cell receptor beta chains were sequenced from one sample in a study of CD8 T cells in ankylosing spondylitis. Study outcomes and limitations: What appeared characteristic of ankylosing spondylitis blood was a TCR beta motif of fewer than ten highly homologous variants.

For these receptors, no antigen is known. A single record per CDR3 protein comes from TCRdb applying MiXCR to the 5' RACE reads. The sample holds about 800,000 distinct CDR3 sequences; approximately 12% are singletons and the top ten take about 0.5%. The sequenced sample consisted of blood, either unsorted or a sorted T cell fraction (not recorded which). These receptors all come from a male donor with ankylosing spondylitis.

This rearrangement joins TRBV18 to TRBJ2-5; D not certain. V was pared by 3 bases and J by 4 bases, with 18 bases between. The CDR3 totals 16 residues. Germline V gene sequence: CDR1 KGHSH, CDR2 LQKENI. The CDR3 loop reads CASSPVLDSNSETQYF. The CDR3 DNA follows: TGTGCCAGCTCACCGGTACTTGACTCTAATTCAGAGACCCAGTACTTC. Using reference TRBV18 and TRBJ2-5 for the parts outside the CDR3, the full variable domain is NAGVMQNPRHLVRRRGQEARLRCSPMKGHSHVYWYRQLPEEGLKFMVYLQKENIIDESGMPKERFSAEFPKEGPSILRIQQVVRGDSAAYFCASSPVLDSNSETQYFGPGTRLLVL.

The chain uses TRBV9 and TRBJ2-1; TRBD2 aligns across 8 bases. Trimming cost V 6 bases and J 1 base; bases outside gene matches: 12. The CDR3 is 17 amino acids. CDR1 and CDR2 (germline): SGDLS, YYNGEE. The CDR3 loop reads CASTQPSGSLSYNEQFF. The DNA of the CDR3 is TGTGCCAGCACCCAACCGAGCGGGAGCCTATCCTACAATGAGCAGTTCTTC.

V gene TRBV7-8 combines with J gene TRBJ1-6; perhaps TRBD1 as D (6 bases). CDR3 length: 13 amino acids. Germline V CDR1 and CDR2: SGHVS, FQNEAQ. V gave up 3 bases and J gave up 8 bases, with 8 bases separating them. The chain's CDR3 is CASSFEGDSPLHF. Here the CDR3 DNA reads TGTGCCAGCAGCTTCGAGGGGGATTCACCCCTCCACTTT.

This clonotype showed up many times. V gene TRBV24-1 combines with J gene TRBJ2-1; 15 bases align to TRBD2. The junction had 0 bases not matched to a gene; V was cut back by 2 bases and J by 8 bases. CDR3 length: 15 amino acids. Germline assignment: CDR1 KGHDR and CDR2 SFDVKD. The CDR3 spells CATSDWTSGRDEQFF. CDR3 in DNA: TGTGCCACCAGTGATTGGACTAGCGGGAGGGATGAGCAGTTCTTC.

This clonotype was seen only a few times. The gene calls are TRBV18 and TRBJ2-7; 7 nucleotides align to TRBD2. With V trimmed by 3 bases and J by 3 bases, 14 bases remained unmatched. CDR3 length: 17 residues. In germline, CDR1 is KGHSH, CDR2 LQKENI. This CDR3 reads CASSPRFSSGLSYEQYF. CDR3 DNA sequence: TGTGCCAGCTCACCCCGATTTTCTAGCGGCCTTAGCTACGAGCAGTACTTC.

There are a few counts of this clonotype. This chain uses TRBV18 with TRBJ1-4, with 9 bases identical to TRBD1. Trimming removed 6 bases from V and 6 bases from J; junction bases left unmatched: 8. The length of the CDR3 is 15 residues. Germline CDR1 and CDR2: KGHSH and LQKENI. CDR3 in DNA: TGTGCCAGCTCCCCTAAACAGGGGGCTGATGAAAAACTGTTTTTT. Translating it yields CASSPKQGADEKLFF.

This chain uses TRBV6-1 with TRBJ2-7; 7 nucleotides align to TRBD1. Germline-derived CDR1 and CDR2 are MNHNS and SASEGT. There are 14 residues in the CDR3. V lost 7 bases and J lost 0; bases outside the gene matches: 6. The CDR3 loop reads CASNLDRSSYEQYF. The CDR3 nucleotides are TGTGCCAGCAATCTGGACAGGAGCTCCTACGAGCAGTACTTC.

This clonotype has just a few counts. The V and J genes are TRBV5-1 and TRBJ1-2, with 8 positions matching TRBD1. The CDR3 loop spans 12 amino acids. CDR1 SGHRS and CDR2 YFSETQ come from the germline V gene. J was trimmed by 14 bases and V by 3 bases; bases with no gene match: 9. The CDR3 DNA follows: TGCGCCAGCAGCTCAGGGGGCCCGGCCTATACCTTC. Protein sequence: CASSSGGPAYTF.

There are a few counts of this clonotype. This sequence joins TRBV27 and TRBJ1-1; TRBD1 is a possible D gene (5 bases). The CDR3 is 15 residues long. V was cut by 5 bases and J by 3 bases, with 16 bases left in between. Germline values: CDR1 MNHEY, CDR2 SMNVEV (reference sequence). This CDR3 is CASSPPGRGYTEAFF. CDR3 sequence (DNA): TGTGCCAGCAGTCCCCCCGGCCGGGGGTACACTGAAGCTTTCTTT.

J is TRBJ2-1 and V is TRBV6-2 or TRBV6-3; possibly TRBD2 for D (6 bases). The ends were cut back, 2 bases at V and 8 bases at J, with 16 bases in the middle. The CDR3 contains 15 residues. Germline CDR1 reads MNHEY; CDR2 reads SVGEGT. In nucleotides, the CDR3 is TGTGCCAGCAGTTACCTGGCTAGCGCGAGCGATGAGCAGTTCTTC. Its translation is CASSYLASASDEQFF.

The sample holds a few counts of this clonotype. The V gene is TRBV7-6, the J gene TRBJ2-1, with D possibly being TRBD2 (6 bases). The V and J ends lost 0 bases and 7 bases respectively, with 19 bases between them. The CDR3 covers 17 residues. CDR1 is SGHVS and CDR2 is FNYEAQ in the germline V gene. The CDR3 DNA reads TGTGCCAGCAGCTTAGCGGCCGGGAGTGGGGCCGGTAATGAGCAGTTCTTC. Protein product: CASSLAAGSGAGNEQFF.

The V call is TRBV6-5, the J call TRBJ2-2, with D hard to call. The CDR3 is 15 amino acids. Deletions cut 2 bases from V and 10 bases from J, with 17 bases between. Germline assignment: CDR1 MNHEY and CDR2 SVGAGI. CDR3 protein: CASSYGRSPSEELFF. The CDR3 nucleotides are TGTGCCAGCAGTTACGGGCGTTCTCCGAGCGAGGAGCTGTTTTTT.

In this sample, this clonotype turned up many times. The V gene is TRBV29-1, the J gene TRBJ2-7; TRBD1 or TRBD2 may be the D gene (6 bases each). CDR1 SQVTM and CDR2 ANQGSEA come from the germline V gene. This CDR3 has 13 residues. V lost 6 bases, J lost 2 bases, and 14 bases lay in between. The CDR3 protein is CSVEGVVPYEQYF. For the CDR3, the DNA is TGCAGCGTGGAGGGGGTGGTCCCCTACGAGCAGTACTTC.

This rearrangement joins TRBV7-9 to TRBJ2-7, with TRBD1 matching over 10 bases. This CDR3 region has 16 residues. CDR1 is SEHNR and CDR2 is FQNEAQ in the germline V gene (reference sequence). Trimming took 4 bases from V and 5 from J; bases not matched to a gene: 11. The CDR3 loop reads CASSYPPGQGRDEQYF. The CDR3 DNA is TGTGCCAGCAGCTACCCCCCGGGACAGGGGAGGGACGAGCAGTACTTC.

A few counts support this clonotype. The rearrangement links TRBV12-3 or TRBV12-4 to TRBJ1-1; no clear D. With 5 bases removed from V and 0 bases from J, the gap between germline ends came to 10 bases. CDR3 length: 14 amino acids. CDR3 nucleotides: TGTGCCAGCAGTATAAGAGGATTGAACACTGAAGCTTTCTTT. This codes for CASSIRGLNTEAFF.

CDR3 coding DNA: TGTGCCAGCAGCCTGACTAGCGGGAGTGACATTCAGTACTTC. Translation: CASSLTSGSDIQYF. The J gene is TRBJ2-4, the V gene TRBV4-2; the match to TRBD2 covers 12 bases. Trimming removed 4 bases from V and 8 bases from J; junction bases left unmatched: 3. This CDR3 contains 14 residues. Germline assignment: CDR1 LGHNA and CDR2 YNFKEQ.

The rearrangement uses TRBV11-2 and TRBJ2-2; no clear D gene. The V gene's germline CDR1 is SGHAT and CDR2 FQNNGV. Trimming cost V 4 bases and J 7 bases, with 13 bases left between them. The CDR3 has 14 residues. The CDR3 is CASSSVRFYGELFF. CDR3 coding DNA: TGTGCCAGCAGCTCGGTTCGCTTCTACGGGGAGCTGTTTTTT.

This clonotype was seen ten or more times. The rearrangement links TRBV28 to TRBJ2-7, with a possible D match to TRBD1 (6 bases). This CDR3 comprises 14 residues. Per the germline V gene, CDR1 is MDHEN and CDR2 is SYDVKM. V was shortened by 1 base and J by 2 bases, with 9 bases between the two germline ends. The CDR3 protein is CASSLLAGAYEQYF. The CDR3 DNA reads TGTGCCAGCAGTTTATTGGCAGGGGCCTACGAGCAGTACTTC.

In this sample, this clonotype turned up many times. The chain recombines TRBV7-2 with TRBJ2-1; 7 bases match TRBD2. The CDR3 extends over 15 amino acids. CDR1 and CDR2 from the germline V gene are SGHTA and FQGNSA. The junction had 9 bases not matched to a gene; V was cut back by 2 bases and J by 8 bases. CDR3 bases: TGTGCCAGCAGCTTACTCGGGGGGTTAATCCATGAGCAGTTCTTC. Translated, it gives CASSLLGGLIHEQFF.

This clonotype came up many times. V is TRBV7-9 and J is TRBJ1-1; TRBD1 might be the D (5 bases). V lost 1 base, J lost 6 bases, and 9 bases lay in between. There are 13 residues in the CDR3. Germline V gives CDR1 SEHNR, CDR2 FQNEAQ (reference sequence). CDR3 nucleotide sequence: TGTGCCAGCAGCTTAGGGGTGGGGGCTGAAGCTTTCTTT. Translating gives CASSLGVGAEAFF.

There are a few counts of this clonotype. The chain is built from TRBV6-1 and TRBJ2-3, with a possible D match to TRBD2 (7 bases). CDR1 and CDR2 from the germline V gene are MNHNS and SASEGT. V lost 2 bases, J lost 0 bases, and 15 bases lay in between. The CDR3 is 17 amino acids. The CDR3 region is CASSEIGGGGSTDTQYF. DNA for the CDR3: TGTGCCAGCAGTGAAATTGGGGGCGGGGGCAGCACAGATACGCAGTATTTT.

This CDR3 reads CASRKGGGETQYF. In DNA, the CDR3 is TGCGCCAGCAGGAAGGGGGGCGGGGAGACCCAGTACTTC. The chain recombines TRBV10-2 with TRBJ2-5; possibly TRBD1 or TRBD2 for D (6 bases each). This CDR3 is built from 13 residues. V lost 6 bases to trimming and J lost 5 bases, with 13 bases between them. In germline, CDR1 is WSHSY, CDR2 SAAADI.

This clonotype was detected ten times or more. V gene TRBV20-1 combines with J gene TRBJ2-1; D is uncertain. V was pared by 3 bases and J by 4 bases, with 10 bases between. The germline V gene encodes CDR1 DFQATT and CDR2 SNEGSKA (reference sequence). The length of the CDR3 is 13 residues. CDR3 sequence: CSASRLTYNEQFF. CDR3 nucleotide sequence: TGCAGTGCTAGCCGCCTAACTTACAATGAGCAGTTCTTC.

The chain combines TRBV10-2 with TRBJ2-7, with D possibly being TRBD2 (6 bases). The CDR3 sequence is 16 residues long. Germline V lookup: CDR1 WSHSY, CDR2 SAAADI. V was pared by 5 bases and J by 1 base, with 18 bases between. CDR3 in amino acids: CASSRLRGAASYEQYF. CDR3 nucleotides: TGCGCCAGCAGTCGCCTGCGCGGGGCGGCATCCTACGAGCAGTACTTC.

Written as DNA, the CDR3 is TGTGCCAGCAGCCCATCCAGGGCCGCCCGTCTTTTACAAGAGACCCAGTACTTC. Its protein is CASSPSRAARLLQETQYF. The chain links TRBV11-2 to TRBJ2-5, with D possibly matching TRBD1 (5 bases). Germline CDR1 reads SGHAT; CDR2 reads FQNNGV. The CDR3 length is 18 residues. Trimming removed 5 bases from V and 2 bases from J, with 24 bases in between.

This clonotype has more than one count but fewer than ten. This chain joins TRBV20-1 and TRBJ2-2; the D gene is possibly TRBD1 (5 bases). Trimming cost V 3 bases and J 1 base, with 12 bases left between them. The CDR3 has 15 amino acids. Germline V CDR1 and CDR2: DFQATT, SNEGSKA (reference sequence). CDR3 region: CSASILTGNTGELFF. In DNA form, the CDR3 reads TGCAGTGCTAGCATCCTTACAGGGAACACCGGGGAGCTGTTTTTT.

The chain uses TRBV5-6 and TRBJ1-2; no clear D. Germline assignment: CDR1 SGHDT and CDR2 YYEEEE. The CDR3 consists of 13 residues. Between the trimmed V and J ends, which lost 1 base and 4 bases, there was a span of 8 bases. CDR3: CASSLTATYGYTF. CDR3 sequence (DNA): TGTGCCAGCAGCTTGACAGCCACCTATGGCTACACCTTC. The full variable domain, with the rest looked up from reference TRBV5-6 and TRBJ1-2, is DAGVTQSPTHLIKTRGQQVTLRCSPKSGHDTVSWYQQALGQGPQFIFQYYEEEERQRGNFPDRFSGHQFPNYSSELNVNALLLGDSALYLCASSLTATYGYTFGSGTRLTVV.

This clonotype came up many times. The V gene is TRBV7-3, the J gene TRBJ2-2; 8 bases fit TRBD1. CDR1 is SGHTA and CDR2 is FQGTGA in the germline V gene. This CDR3 region has 14 residues. The V and J ends lost 3 bases and 4 bases, in that order; junction bases with no gene match: 1. CDR3 in amino acids: CASSFTGGTGELFF. CDR3 coding DNA: TGTGCCAGCAGCTTTACAGGGGGCACCGGGGAGCTGTTTTTT.

This clonotype was observed at least ten times. The rearrangement joins TRBV6-2 or TRBV6-3 to TRBJ1-5, with D hard to call. In germline, CDR1 is MNHEY, CDR2 SVGEGT. This CDR3 contains 13 residues. Trimming removed 5 bases at V and 3 bases at J, with 8 bases between. The CDR3 protein is CASSAGLNQPQHF. CDR3 bases: TGTGCCAGCAGTGCGGGTCTCAATCAGCCCCAGCATTTT.